These T cell receptor beta chains were read from a single sample in a study of cytomegalovirus exposure and HLA in healthy donors. Clones were sequenced by immunoSEQ multiplex PCR, and TCRdb holds only the in-frame ones, with some missing. Here the sample spans roughly 130,000 clones, 8% to 9.5% being singletons. Sequenced: PBMCs. These receptors were taken from a man aged 40-55 years in good health and CMV-seronegative. CDR3s include the opening cysteine and the closing phenylalanine or tryptophan. D genes are given only for firm matches. Clone size is not always given. Where it is, it says once, few, many or a class for expanded clones.

J gene | V gene | clone size | D gene | CDR3 length | CDR3 protein | CDR3 DNA
TRBJ1-1 | TRBV25-1 | few | TRBD1 | 13 | CASSDRGHSEAFF | TGTGCCAGCAGCGACAGGGGCCACTCTGAAGCTTTCTTT
TRBJ1-6 | TRBV14 | . | . | 14 | CASSHNSYNSPLHF | TGTGCCAGCAGCCACAACTCCTATAATTCACCCCTCCACTTT
TRBJ2-7 | TRBV14 | few | . | 14 | CASSQGRAGYEQYF | TGTGCCAGCAGCCAGGGCAGGGCTGGCTACGAGCAGTACTTC
TRBJ2-2 | TRBV7-6 | few | . | 15 | CASSLGGANTGELFF | TGTGCCAGCAGCTTAGGGGGAGCGAACACCGGGGAGCTGTTTTTT
TRBJ2-4 | TRBV6-1 | few | TRBD2 | 16 | CASSENPGLAGGPGYF | TGTGCCAGCAGTGAAAACCCGGGACTAGCGGGGGGGCCAGGGTACTTC
TRBJ1-4 | TRBV6-5 | few | TRBD1 | 15 | CASSSTGARNEKLFF | TGTGCCAGCAGTTCGACAGGGGCTAGGAATGAAAAACTGTTTTTT
TRBJ2-3 | TRBV5-1 | few | TRBD1 | 15 | CASSLVGTGTDTQYF | TGCGCCAGCAGCTTGGTCGGGACAGGGACAGATACGCAGTATTTT
TRBJ1-2 | TRBV5-1 | . | . | 14 | CASTREGGYYGHTF | TGCGCCAGCACCAGAGAAGGGGGATACTATGGCCACACCTTC
TRBJ1-1 | TRBV5-1 | . | . | 13 | CASRQAMNTEAFF | TGCGCCAGCCGACAGGCCATGAACACTGAAGCTTTCTTT
TRBJ2-7 | TRBV13 | . | TRBD1 | 15 | CASSHLGQGVFEQYF | TGTGCCAGCAGCCACCTGGGACAGGGGGTGTTCGAGCAGTACTTC
TRBJ2-3 | TRBV5-6 | . | . | 15 | CASSLVARGTDTQYF | TGTGCCAGCAGCTTGGTGGCTAGAGGCACAGATACGCAGTATTTT
TRBJ1-1 | TRBV18 | few | . | 14 | CASSPGIGEAEAFF | TGTGCCAGCTCACCCGGGATAGGGGAGGCTGAAGCTTTCTTT
TRBJ1-5 | TRBV7-8 | . | TRBD1 | 15 | CASSTGTGGGQPQHF | TGTGCCAGCAGTACCGGGACAGGGGGCGGTCAGCCCCAGCATTTT
TRBJ2-2 | TRBV30 | . | TRBD2 | 12 | CSGGFTTGELFF | TGCTCGGGGGGGTTCACAACCGGGGAGCTGTTTTTT
TRBJ1-5 | TRBV6-1 | . | . | 15 | CASTFWQDSNQPQHF | TGTGCCAGCACGTTTTGGCAGGATAGCAATCAGCCCCAGCATTTT
TRBJ1-1 | TRBV7-3 | once | . | 13 | CASSLEGNTEAFF | TGTGCCAGCAGCTTAGAGGGGAACACTGAAGCTTTCTTT
TRBJ1-1 | TRBV11-3 | few | . | 13 | CASSLAKGAEAFF | TGTGCCAGCAGCTTAGCAAAAGGAGCTGAAGCTTTCTTT
TRBJ1-1 | TRBV27 | . | . | 13 | CASSSGGFTEAFF | TGTGCCAGCAGTTCAGGTGGTTTCACTGAAGCTTTCTTT
TRBJ2-7 | TRBV7-9 | . | . | 14 | CASSSSGTPYEQYF | TGTGCCAGCAGCTCCTCTGGGACACCCTACGAGCAGTACTTC
TRBJ2-2 | TRBV25-1 | . | . | 17 | CASSEERGGRGSGELFF | TGTGCCAGCAGTGAAGAAAGAGGCGGCAGGGGATCCGGGGAGCTGTTTTTT
TRBJ2-7 | TRBV5-1 | medium-sized | . | 13 | CASSLSQSYEQYF | TGCGCCAGCAGCTTGTCCCAGTCCTACGAGCAGTACTTC
TRBJ2-1 | TRBV14 | . | TRBD1 | 16 | CASSQVGQGARHEQFF | TGTGCCAGCAGCCAAGTTGGACAGGGGGCGCGCCATGAGCAGTTCTTC
TRBJ1-3 | TRBV30 | . | . | 11 | CAWSYGNTIYF | TGTGCCTGGAGTTATGGAAACACCATATATTTT
TRBJ1-5 | TRBV5-8 | few | TRBD1 | 14 | CASRKTGVNQPQHF | TGTGCCAGCAGAAAGACAGGGGTCAATCAGCCCCAGCATTTT
TRBJ2-1 | TRBV5-4 | few | . | 15 | CASSWDTAVYNEQFF | TGTGCCAGCAGTTGGGACACGGCCGTCTACAATGAGCAGTTCTTC
TRBJ2-7 | TRBV19 | . | TRBD2 | 14 | CASSTGGPTHEQYF | TGTGCCAGTAGTACGGGGGGGCCGACTCACGAGCAGTACTTC
TRBJ1-3 | TRBV4-2 | . | . | 15 | CASSQNTGLGNTIYF | TGTGCCAGCAGCCAGAACACAGGGCTTGGAAACACCATATATTTT
TRBJ1-1 | TRBV2 | few | . | 12 | CASIPGNTEAFF | TGTGCCAGCATCCCAGGGAACACTGAAGCTTTCTTT
TRBJ2-3 | TRBV5-1 | few | . | 15 | CASSPIQGRTDTQYF | TGCGCCAGCAGCCCCATCCAGGGGAGAACAGATACGCAGTATTTT
TRBJ2-1 | TRBV27 | . | . | 13 | CASTTKLDNEQFF | TGTGCCAGCACTACCAAATTGGACAATGAGCAGTTCTTC
TRBJ2-3 | TRBV9 | few | TRBD1 | 14 | CASRRGLGTDTQYF | TGTGCCAGCAGGAGGGGGCTTGGCACAGATACGCAGTATTTT
TRBJ2-2 | TRBV27 | . | TRBD2 | 13 | CASSSGGAGELFF | TGTGCCAGCAGTAGCGGGGGGGCCGGGGAGCTGTTTTTT
TRBJ1-2 | TRBV19 | few | TRBD1 | 15 | CASSIGGTGGFGYTF | TGTGCCAGTAGTATCGGCGGGACAGGGGGTTTTGGCTACACCTTC
TRBJ2-3 | TRBV6-5 | few | TRBD2 | 15 | CASSRERGGADTQYF | TGTGCCAGCAGTAGAGAGCGGGGGGGCGCAGATACGCAGTATTTT
TRBJ1-1 | TRBV19 | . | TRBD1 | 15 | CASRPGTGHWSEAFF | TGTGCCAGTAGACCTGGGACAGGTCATTGGTCTGAAGCTTTCTTT
TRBJ2-1 | TRBV29-1 | few | . | 16 | CSGTLPGWDFDNEQFF | TGCAGCGGAACCCTCCCTGGTTGGGACTTTGACAATGAGCAGTTCTTC
TRBJ1-6 | TRBV13 | . | TRBD1 | 16 | CASSLGQGTGGTPLHF | TGTGCCAGCAGCTTAGGCCAGGGGACAGGGGGCACACCCCTCCACTTT
TRBJ2-1 | TRBV21-1 | few | . | 15 | CASSNTSAGYNEQFF | TGTGCCAGCAGCAACACTAGCGCTGGCTACAATGAGCAGTTCTTC
TRBJ2-7 | TRBV19 | few | . | 13 | CASSIADSYEQYF | TGTGCCAGTAGTATAGCGGACAGCTACGAGCAGTACTTC
TRBJ2-7 | TRBV5-1 | few | . | 14 | CASSLDSRAYEQYF | TGCGCCAGCAGCTTGGATTCCCGCGCCTACGAGCAGTACTTC
TRBJ2-3 | TRBV9 | . | . | 13 | CASSVNPADTQYF | TGTGCCAGCAGCGTAAATCCGGCAGATACGCAGTATTTT
TRBJ2-6 | TRBV6-4 | . | TRBD2 | 16 | CASSRSGSSGANVLTF | TGTGCCAGCAGTAGAAGCGGGAGCTCTGGGGCCAACGTCCTGACTTTC
TRBJ2-3 | TRBV5-6 | few | TRBD2 | 16 | CASSLRLAGAQDTQYF | TGTGCCAGCAGCCTAAGACTAGCGGGGGCGCAAGATACGCAGTATTTT
TRBJ2-1 | TRBV9 | . | . | 15 | CASSVLAGRYNEQFF | TGTGCCAGCAGCGTACTCGCGGGGCGCTACAATGAGCAGTTCTTC
TRBJ1-4 | TRBV5-1 | few | . | 14 | CASSLRTEGEKLFF | TGCGCCAGCAGCTTGCGTACAGAAGGAGAAAAACTGTTTTTT